The 14 T cell receptor beta chains below all came from one sample that was sequenced in a study of blood T cell repertoires in COVID-19. Using immunoSEQ multiplex PCR, the repertoire was profiled, and TCRdb retains in-frame clones only, with some absent. The sample includes under 200,000 clones, over 80% of them seen just once. What was sequenced was peripheral blood. Source of these receptors: a man aged 60 to 75 with COVID-19, enrolled during active disease.

V gene TRBV5-1 combines with J gene TRBJ1-1; the D gene is possibly TRBD1 (5 bases). This CDR3 has 14 amino acids. CDR1 SGHRS and CDR2 YFSETQ come from the germline V gene. V was cut by 4 bases and J by 4 bases, with 14 bases left in between. Here the CDR3 DNA reads TGCGCCAGCAGCCCCTGGGGGGGATCCACTGAAGCTTTCTTT. It yields the protein CASSPWGGSTEAFF.

About this clone: The sample holds other DNA sequences that translate to the same CDR3. The J gene is TRBJ2-1, the V gene TRBV28; TRBD1 matches at 8 bases. Losses at the gene ends were 7 bases for V and 2 bases for J; bases not matched to a gene: 13. CDR1 and CDR2 from the germline V gene are MDHEN and SYDVKM. The CDR3 extends over 17 amino acids. CDR3 DNA sequence: TGTGCCAGCATACCCTCCAGTGGGGACAGGACCTACAATGAGCAGTTCTTC. Its protein product is CASIPSSGDRTYNEQFF. Filled out from reference TRBV28 and TRBJ2-1, the complete variable domain reads DVKVTQSSRYLVKRTGEKVFLECVQDMDHENMFWYRQDPGLGLRLIYFSYDVKMKEKGDIPEGYSVSREKKERFSLILESASTNQTSMYLCASIPSSGDRTYNEQFFGPGTRLTVL.

The sample holds a few counts of this clone. This chain connects TRBV15 to TRBJ1-5; D not resolved. Germline V gene sequence: CDR1 LNHNV, CDR2 YYDKDF (reference sequence). Deletions cut 0 bases from V and 0 bases from J, with 6 bases between. The CDR3 is 15 residues long. The CDR3 sequence: CATSREAVSNQPQHF. The CDR3 bases are TGTGCCACCAGCAGAGAAGCGGTTAGCAATCAGCCCCAGCATTTT.

The rearrangement uses TRBV11-2 and TRBJ1-1, with 7 bases lining up with TRBD1. CDR3 size: 16 residues. CDR1 SGHAT and CDR2 FQNNGV come from the germline V gene. V shed 4 bases and J 1 base; nucleotides not matched to a gene: 9. In nucleotides, the CDR3 is TGTGCCAGCAGCTCGGCGAGAGGGGGCTGGAACACTGAAGCTTTCTTT. It yields the protein CASSSARGGWNTEAFF.

The gene calls are TRBV5-1 and TRBJ1-2; 8 bases align to TRBD1. The ends lost 0 bases at V and 8 bases at J; junction bases unmatched: 6. CDR3 length equals 14 residues. The V gene's germline CDR1 is SGHRS and CDR2 YFSETQ. CDR3 bases: TGCGCCAGCAGCTTGGGACAGGGGAATCGGGGCTACACCTTC. Translation: CASSLGQGNRGYTF.

The rearrangement joins TRBV10-1 to TRBJ2-3; 12 nucleotides agree with TRBD1. The CDR3 sequence is 15 residues long. Trimming took 10 bases from V and 5 from J; bases not matched to a gene: 10. Germline CDR1 WNHNN, CDR2 SYGVQD (reference sequence). CDR3 coding DNA: TGCGCCAACCGTCCGGGACAGGGGGCGATAGATACGCAGTATTTT. It codes for CANRPGQGAIDTQYF.

This rearrangement joins TRBV5-1 to TRBJ1-4; 7 bases match TRBD1. The CDR3 runs to 17 residues. V lost 0 bases, J lost 7 bases, and 12 bases stayed unmatched. Germline V gene lookup returns CDR1 SGHRS and CDR2 YFSETQ. The CDR3 reads CASSLDRGAPLGEKLFF. The CDR3 DNA is TGCGCCAGCAGCTTGGACAGGGGAGCCCCTCTGGGTGAAAAACTGTTTTTT.

The V gene is TRBV18, the J gene TRBJ2-6, with D perhaps TRBD1 (5 bases). Trimming removed 4 bases at V and 2 bases at J, with 9 bases between. Germline CDR1 and CDR2: KGHSH and LQKENI. The CDR3 is made up of 15 amino acids. This chain's CDR3 is CASSQGAAGANVLTF. DNA for the CDR3: TGTGCCAGCTCACAAGGGGCAGCTGGGGCCAACGTCCTGACTTTC. Using reference TRBV18 and TRBJ2-6 for the parts outside the CDR3, the full variable domain is NAGVMQNPRHLVRRRGQEARLRCSPMKGHSHVYWYRQLPEEGLKFMVYLQKENIIDESGMPKERFSAEFPKEGPSILRIQQVVRGDSAAYFCASSQGAAGANVLTFGAGSRLTVL.

The rearrangement joins TRBV4-2 to TRBJ1-1; D might be TRBD1 (6 bases). Per the germline V gene, CDR1 is LGHNA and CDR2 is YNFKEQ. The V end lost 2 bases, the J end lost 5 bases, and 15 bases lay between the germline ends. This CDR3 is built from 15 residues. The CDR3 loop is CASSQSLRGLTEAFF. DNA of the CDR3: TGTGCCAGCAGCCAAAGCTTGAGGGGGTTGACTGAAGCTTTCTTT.

This chain uses TRBV5-8 with TRBJ2-2, with TRBD2 as a possible D gene (6 bases). This CDR3 spans 14 amino acids. Germline lookup yields CDR1 SGHTS and CDR2 YDEGEE. Trimming left V 6 bases short and J 2 bases short, with 11 bases between. The CDR3 coding sequence is TGTGCCAGCAACCGGAGGGGTAACACCGGGGAGCTGTTTTTT. Its protein is CASNRRGNTGELFF.

The chain joins TRBV30 to TRBJ2-5; the match to TRBD2 covers 9 bases. The CDR3 extends over 14 amino acids. Germline CDR1 GTSNPN, CDR2 SVGIG (reference sequence). J lost 4 bases, V lost 0 bases, and 3 bases had no gene match. This CDR3 is CAWSVGTSSETQYF. CDR3 DNA: TGTGCCTGGAGTGTCGGGACTAGCTCAGAGACCCAGTACTTC.

The chain links TRBV6-1 to TRBJ1-1, with D hard to call. The CDR3 runs 14 residues. Per germline, CDR1 MNHNS and CDR2 SASEGT. V was shortened by 2 bases and J by 6 bases, with 13 bases between the two germline ends. The CDR3 is CASSEQAGVAEAFF. The CDR3 DNA reads as TGTGCCAGCAGTGAACAGGCGGGTGTCGCTGAAGCTTTCTTT.

The chain combines TRBV10-3 with TRBJ2-1; TRBD2 matches at 9 bases. Germline loops: CDR1 ENHRY, CDR2 SYGVKD. V shed 4 bases, J shed 4 bases, and the junction held 5 bases outside the gene matches. The CDR3 runs 15 residues. The CDR3 reads CAISGGTSLYNEQFF. CDR3 in DNA: TGTGCCATCAGTGGCGGGACTAGCCTATACAATGAGCAGTTCTTC.

The rearrangement joins TRBV18 to TRBJ2-1; D uncertain. Germline CDR1 is KGHSH and CDR2 is LQKENI. The CDR3 contains 15 residues. Between the trimmed V and J ends, which lost 1 base and 2 bases, there was a span of 9 bases. CDR3 sequence: CASSPLMQTYNEQFF. CDR3 bases: TGTGCCAGCTCACCACTCATGCAGACCTACAATGAGCAGTTCTTC.